This T cell receptor (beta chain) was captured by sequencing in a study of early T cells in non-severe SARS-CoV-2 infection. Unique molecular identifiers were affixed to single, distinct cDNA molecules. MiXCR, run by TCRdb on the 5' RACE reads, gives a single entry per CDR3 protein. This table has around 39,000 distinct CDR3 sequences, about 7.4% appearing once. Sequenced material: whole blood, taken at baseline. The clonotype originates from an adult who was a healthcare worker with PCR-confirmed SARS-CoV-2 infection or an uninfected control (not recorded which).

CDR3 nucleotide sequence: TGCAGCGCAAATATTGGAGCGGGGTTTACGGGAGAGACCCAGTACTTC. Translated: CSANIGAGFTGETQYF. The chain uses TRBV29-1 and TRBJ2-5; the match to TRBD2 covers 7 bases. The CDR3 spans 16 residues. Germline V gene lookup returns CDR1 SQVTM and CDR2 ANQGSEA. Germline trimming cut 7 bases from V and 4 bases from J; bases unmatched to any gene: 18.